The next 14 T cell receptor beta chains were all read from a single sample in a study of human T cells and chemical hapten exposure. Documented time point: pre-sensitization, week 0. Described treatment: therapeutic diphenylcyclopropenone sensitization with weekly scalp DPC. TCRdb reprocessed the RACE reads via MiXCR and lists one record per CDR3 protein. The table shows about 51,000 distinct CDR3 sequences, with 9.4% occurring only once. This specimen consisted of whole blood, obtained in connection with sensitization to the hapten diphenylcyclopropenone (DPC). The receptors stem from a woman in her 40s with alopecia areata. Some clones in this sample may be carry-over from other donors' samples.

This clonotype was counted between two and nine times. The V gene is TRBV4-1, the J gene TRBJ2-5; TRBD2 matches 14 bases. The germline CDR1 and CDR2 sequences are MGHRA and YSYEKL. The CDR3 is 16 residues long. After removal of 4 bases from V and 3 bases from J, the junction contained 4 bases not matched to a gene. The CDR3 DNA reads TGCGCCAGCAGCCTCCGACTAGCGGGGGGGAAAGAGACCCAGTACTTC. It is translated as CASSLRLAGGKETQYF.

This clonotype was found many times. This chain joins TRBV6-2 or TRBV6-3 and TRBJ2-1, with D tentatively TRBD2 (5 bases). The CDR3 consists of 15 residues. Germline V gene lookup returns CDR1 MNHEY and CDR2 SVGEGT. Trimming pared 2 bases from V and 0 bases from J, leaving 8 bases between. The DNA for the CDR3 is TGTGCCAGCAGTTACGCAGAGGGCTCCTACAATGAGCAGTTCTTC. Translated, it gives CASSYAEGSYNEQFF.

The chain uses TRBV6-1 and TRBJ1-4; D is uncertain. Germline CDR1 reads MNHNS; CDR2 reads SASEGT. The V end lost 10 bases, the J end lost 8 bases, and 20 bases lay between the germline ends. This CDR3 is built from 14 residues. CDR3 bases: TGTGCCACCGAACTGGGAGATGGCTGGGAAAAACTGTTTTTT. Amino acid sequence: CATELGDGWEKLFF.

This clonotype was recorded a few times. J is TRBJ2-3 and V is TRBV3-1; D is possibly TRBD1 or TRBD2 (6 bases each). The CDR3 loop spans 14 amino acids. Germline CDR1 reads LGHDT; CDR2 reads YNNKEL (reference sequence). V was cut by 0 bases and J by 6 bases, with 10 bases left in between. The CDR3 region is CASSQEGAGDTQYF. CDR3 DNA sequence: TGTGCCAGCAGCCAAGAGGGGGCGGGGGATACGCAGTATTTT.

This clonotype has at least ten counts. The chain's CDR3 is CASSQASSGNTIYF. The CDR3 DNA sequence: TGTGCCAGCAGCCAAGCGTCATCTGGAAACACCATATATTTT. V is TRBV14 and J is TRBJ1-3; D gene ambiguous. V was pared by 1 base and J by 1 base, with 5 bases between. The CDR3 covers 14 residues. Germline V gene data show CDR1 as SGHDN and CDR2 as FVKESK.

Ten or more counts support this clonotype. The rearrangement links TRBV12-3 or TRBV12-4 to TRBJ1-1; D ambiguous. V dropped 1 base and J dropped 7 bases, with 7 bases sitting between them. CDR3 length: 12 residues. The CDR3 loop reads CASSLEDGEAFF. The CDR3, as DNA: TGTGCCAGCAGTTTAGAAGACGGTGAAGCTTTCTTT.

This clonotype was observed at least ten times. A read error may account for a junction end that differs from germline. The CDR3 nucleotides read TGTGCCAGCAGCCTTCAAGGACAGGGTAAGACTGTAGCTTTCTTT. It yields the protein CASSLQGQGKTVAFF. V usage is TRBV7-2 and J usage is TRBJ1-1, with 8 bases aligning to TRBD1. CDR1 is SGHTA, CDR2 FQGNSA, per germline. CDR3 size: 15 residues.

The rearrangement links TRBV7-6 to TRBJ1-4; D might be TRBD1 (6 bases). The germline gives CDR1 SGHVS, CDR2 FNYEAQ. The length of the CDR3 is 16 residues. Trimming took 1 base from V and 0 from J, leaving 9 bases between them. The CDR3 DNA sequence: TGTGCCAGCAGCTTAGGACAGGCCGCAACTAATGAAAAACTGTTTTTT. It specifies CASSLGQAATNEKLFF.

This clonotype was seen a few times. The CDR3 region is CASRSGTSTGGDQYF. The CDR3 DNA follows: TGTGCCAGCAGGTCCGGGACTAGCACCGGAGGGGACCAGTACTTC. The V call is TRBV7-8, the J call TRBJ2-5; 9 nucleotides agree with TRBD2. The V segment lost 6 bases and the J segment 10 bases; nucleotides outside the gene matches: 15. Germline CDR1 is SGHVS and CDR2 is FQNEAQ. The CDR3 has 15 amino acids.

This chain uses TRBV4-3 with TRBJ2-7, with 9 nucleotides matching TRBD1. The V and J ends lost 1 base and 6 bases, in that order; junction bases with no gene match: 10. The CDR3 length is 16 residues. Germline V lookup: CDR1 LGHNA, CDR2 YSLEER. The CDR3: CASSQGTGTGWFEQYF. CDR3 bases: TGCGCCAGCAGCCAAGGGACCGGGACAGGGTGGTTCGAGCAGTACTTC.

This clonotype was counted many times. The CDR3, as DNA: TGTGCCAGTAGGGACAGATCTAACTATGGCTACACCTTC. This encodes CASRDRSNYGYTF. V is TRBV5-4 and J is TRBJ1-2, with 7 bases lining up with TRBD1. Per the germline V gene, CDR1 is SGHNT and CDR2 is YYREEE (reference sequence). V shed 8 bases and J 0 bases; nucleotides not matched to a gene: 4. This CDR3 is 13 amino acids long.

This clonotype has at least ten counts. The chain uses TRBV7-2 and TRBJ2-3, with a possible D match to TRBD1 (5 bases). The germline gives CDR1 SGHTA, CDR2 FQGNSA. CDR3 size: 14 residues. Between the trimmed V and J ends, which lost 5 bases and 4 bases, there was a span of 13 bases. The CDR3 sequence: CASSQGPSADTQYF. CDR3 nucleotide sequence: TGTGCCAGCAGCCAGGGCCCCAGTGCAGATACGCAGTATTTT.

This clonotype was seen at least ten times. The chain links TRBV10-3 to TRBJ1-5; D is possibly TRBD1 (5 bases). The V end lost 3 bases, the J end lost 2 bases, and 14 bases lay between the germline ends. The germline V gene has CDR1 ENHRY and CDR2 SYGVKD. The CDR3 extends over 16 amino acids. The CDR3 region is CAISDRPGVGNQPQHF. The CDR3 nucleotides are TGTGCCATCAGTGATCGTCCGGGGGTTGGCAATCAGCCCCAGCATTTT.

In its sample, this clonotype was seen many times. The junction differs from germline at one of its ends, possibly a read error. J is TRBJ2-7 and V is TRBV11-2; no definite D call. The CDR3 is made up of 11 amino acids. The germline gives CDR1 SGHAT, CDR2 FQNNGV. CDR3 in amino acids: CASSLDVIQLF. CDR3 DNA: TGTGCCAGCAGCTTAGATGTGATACAGCTCTTC.